Listed below are T cell receptor beta chains from one sample, sequenced in a study of beta chain features in type 1 diabetes. Method: immunoSEQ multiplex PCR; TCRdb's copy keeps in-frame clones and lacks some. The sample lists around 250,000 clones, 14% occurring once. Sequenced input: naive CD4+ T cells from blood. Receptor source: a middle-aged woman in good health. CDR3s leave out the opening cysteine and the closing phenylalanine or tryptophan.

CDR3 protein	V gene	J gene
ASGFGTAGNTIY	TRBV12-5	TRBJ1-3
ASSESFSGGGELF	TRBV9	TRBJ2-2
ASSGDRLLNEKLF	TRBV11-2	TRBJ1-4
ASTPGTGGFRIICETQY	TRBV21-1	TRBJ2-5
SAQGLVTEAF	TRBV29-1	TRBJ1-1
ASSARRGGGNQPQH	TRBV7-8	TRBJ1-5
ASSPREGLSTEAF	TRBV18	TRBJ1-1
ASSPMAGGHNEQF	TRBV7-9	TRBJ2-1
ASSGESWGYT	TRBV7-9	TRBJ1-2
ASSWDSNSPLH	TRBV5-4	TRBJ1-6
ASSSRRPGTGLADTQY	TRBV7-2	TRBJ2-3
ASSPRTGGETQY	TRBV14	TRBJ2-5
ASSPQGSTDTQY	TRBV18	TRBJ2-3
ASSPPNTDTQY	TRBV18	TRBJ2-3
ASSAGTAEAF	TRBV7-9	TRBJ1-1
AIRWTGSSYNEQF	TRBV10-3	TRBJ2-1
ASSSPGLARDTDTQY	TRBV7-2	TRBJ2-3
ASSLDSGGAADTQY	TRBV5-1	TRBJ2-3
ASSPPSGGTDTQY	TRBV18	TRBJ2-3
ASSAHPQGKYGYT	TRBV9	TRBJ1-2
ASSPDSQETQY	TRBV27	TRBJ2-5
ASSLQGSGATEAF	TRBV19	TRBJ1-1
ASSLAGTGINEKLF	TRBV5-1	TRBJ1-4
ASSYRGDNSPLH	TRBV6-6	TRBJ1-6
ASSPTSGGSYNEQF	TRBV18	TRBJ2-1
SVREGSGGELF	TRBV29-1	TRBJ2-2
ASSPPRGTVNTEAF	TRBV18	TRBJ1-1
SVEQGSGNTIY	TRBV29-1	TRBJ1-3
ASSLLGGAKNIQY	TRBV5-4	TRBJ2-4
ASSVGVPLNTGELF	TRBV9	TRBJ2-2
ASSDILAGGSDTQY	TRBV5-1	TRBJ2-3
ASSQDWANNEQF	TRBV4-2	TRBJ2-1
ASSRGQGANEKLF	TRBV7-2	TRBJ1-4
ASSLGQGSTDTQY	TRBV11-2	TRBJ2-3
ASSPDGGSNQPQH	TRBV5-1	TRBJ1-5
ATSPGGANQPQH	TRBV15	TRBJ1-5
ASSMVLAVEQY	TRBV19	TRBJ2-7
TSSQGSEGNEQF	TRBV1	TRBJ2-1
ASSRSGGTDTQY	TRBV23-1	TRBJ2-3
ASSSGTVTGELF	TRBV7-7	TRBJ2-2
ASSLTDNLNTEAF	TRBV7-9	TRBJ1-1
ASSLGLAGGLTT	TRBV5-1	TRBJ2-7
ASSSGGASAEQY	TRBV5-1	TRBJ2-7
ASSLRVAGYNEQF	TRBV18	TRBJ2-1
ATSEPGRTQETQY	TRBV19	TRBJ2-5
ASTQFLGEGAEAF	TRBV14	TRBJ1-1
ASSSPKQGNQETQY	TRBV5-4	TRBJ2-5
ASSSQEQETQY	TRBV14	TRBJ2-5
ASSSPWRVAF	TRBV11-2	TRBJ1-1
ASTADRGRATGELF	TRBV2	TRBJ2-2
ASSGRGSYEQY	TRBV10-1	TRBJ2-7
ASSIPGQGAQDTQY	TRBV19	TRBJ2-3
ASRSQGSDTQY	TRBV5-1	TRBJ2-3
ASSDRSSGGAYNEQF	TRBV6-1	TRBJ2-1
ASSMSQGSTGELF	TRBV19	TRBJ2-2
ASSGGVGGIYEQY	TRBV9	TRBJ2-7
ASSHYRLSTDTQY	TRBV14	TRBJ2-3